One sample yielded the 12 T cell receptor beta chains listed below, sequenced in a study of T cell responses to AZD1222 COVID-19 vaccine. Clones were read by immunoSEQ multiplex PCR, and TCRdb kept only the in-frame ones, dropping some. This table holds fewer than 200,000 clones, 80% to 90% found once. Here the sequenced sample was peripheral blood, taken on day 0 of AZD1222 vaccination. Receptors originate from an adult in good health.

This rearrangement joins TRBV6-5 to TRBJ1-1; no firm D call. Germline lookup yields CDR1 MNHEY and CDR2 SVGAGI. V dropped 3 bases and J dropped 5 bases, with 13 bases sitting between them. The length of the CDR3 is 14 residues. The CDR3 loop is CASSYQNRWTEAFF. CDR3 bases: TGTGCCAGCAGTTATCAAAATCGATGGACTGAAGCTTTCTTT.

This clone was seen once. This rearrangement joins TRBV28 to TRBJ1-5; D gene unclear. Germline CDR1 is MDHEN and CDR2 is SYDVKM. CDR3 size: 14 residues. The V gene lost 8 bases and the J gene lost 4 bases, with 15 bases spanning the gap. CDR3 in amino acids: CASGLTEPNQPQHF. The CDR3 region has the DNA TGTGCCAGCGGGTTAACCGAGCCGAATCAGCCCCAGCATTTT.

This chain joins TRBV7-2 and TRBJ1-1; tentatively, D is TRBD1 (5 bases). CDR3 size: 16 residues. The V gene lost 0 bases and the J gene lost 1 base, with 12 bases spanning the gap. Per germline, CDR1 SGHTA and CDR2 FQGNSA. In DNA form, the CDR3 reads TGTGCCAGCAGCTTAGCCGTGGGACGGAAGAACACTGAAGCTTTCTTT. Residues: CASSLAVGRKNTEAFF.

The chain couples TRBV24-1 to TRBJ2-2; D possibly uses TRBD1 or TRBD2 (7 bases each). V gave up 6 bases and J gave up 3 bases, with 16 bases separating them. CDR1 is KGHDR, CDR2 SFDVKD, per germline. This CDR3 spans 16 amino acids. This CDR3 reads CATSPRGGFYTGELFF. The CDR3 coding sequence is TGTGCCACCAGTCCCAGGGGGGGGTTCTACACCGGGGAGCTGTTTTTT.

The gene calls are TRBV7-2 and TRBJ2-2; D possibly corresponds to TRBD1 (6 bases). The CDR3 extends over 15 amino acids. Germline assignment: CDR1 SGHTA and CDR2 FQGNSA. V dropped 5 bases and J dropped 4 bases, with 14 bases sitting between them. Here the CDR3 reads CASSQTGTITGELFF. The CDR3 bases are TGTGCCAGCAGCCAAACAGGGACCATCACCGGGGAGCTGTTTTTT.

The rearrangement uses TRBV28 and TRBJ1-5, with TRBD1 as a possible D gene (6 bases). Trimming removed 6 bases from V and 6 bases from J, with 18 bases in between. The CDR3 is 15 residues long. The germline V gene encodes CDR1 MDHEN and CDR2 SYDVKM. The CDR3 here is CASRYSGVGAQPQHF. The CDR3 coding sequence is TGTGCCAGCAGATACTCAGGGGTGGGGGCTCAGCCCCAGCATTTT.

The chain is built from TRBV2 and TRBJ2-6; D uncertain. The germline V and J ends were trimmed by 3 bases and 1 base, with 10 bases remaining between them. Germline V gene lookup returns CDR1 SNHLY and CDR2 FYNNEI. There are 16 residues in the CDR3. The CDR3 here is CASSDWSGSGANVLTF. The CDR3, as DNA: TGTGCCAGCAGTGATTGGAGTGGGTCTGGGGCCAACGTCCTGACTTTC.

The genes are TRBV3-1 (or the pseudogene TRBV3-2) and TRBJ1-6; no definite D call. V gave up 1 base and J gave up 6 bases, with 1 base separating them. Looked up from germline, CDR1 is LGHDT and CDR2 is YNNKEL (reference sequence). The CDR3 has 12 amino acids. CDR3 DNA: TGTGCCAGCAGCCAAGTTAATTCACCCCTCCACTTT. Its translation is CASSQVNSPLHF.

This clone has a single count. The chain carries TRBV7-2 and TRBJ2-5; 11 nucleotides align to TRBD2. Germline V gene data show CDR1 as SGHTA and CDR2 as FQGNSA. This CDR3 comprises 14 residues. The J segment lost 5 bases and the V segment lost 4 bases, leaving 3 bases of the junction unmatched. The CDR3 DNA reads as TGTGCCAGCAGCTCGGGACTAGCGGTGGAGACCCAGTACTTC. Amino acids: CASSSGLAVETQYF.

V and J are TRBV28 and TRBJ2-4; D uncertain. There are 16 residues in the CDR3. Per germline, CDR1 MDHEN and CDR2 SYDVKM. Trimming left V 5 bases short and J 0 bases short, with 14 bases between. For the CDR3, the DNA is TGTGCCAGCAGTCGTTCCGGGTCCTTAGCCAAAAACATTCAGTACTTC. Its protein product is CASSRSGSLAKNIQYF.

This clone was seen more than once but under ten times. The chain has TRBV6-5 and TRBJ2-3; 10 bases map to TRBD2. Germline assignment: CDR1 MNHEY and CDR2 SVGAGI. The V and J ends lost 8 bases and 1 base, in that order; junction bases with no gene match: 6. The CDR3 extends over 15 amino acids. The CDR3 nucleotides read TGTGCCAGCCTCCCCGGGACTAGCGGCACAGATACGCAGTATTTT. Translated: CASLPGTSGTDTQYF.

The chain has TRBV19 and TRBJ1-5; D is ambiguous. Trimming removed 1 base from V and 0 bases from J, with 22 bases in between. This CDR3 contains 20 residues. The germline CDR1 and CDR2 sequences are LNHDA and SQIVND (reference sequence). As DNA, the CDR3 is TGTGCCAGTAGTATAGTGGCAGTCCTACATTTTTCGAATAGCAATCAGCCCCAGCATTTT. It is translated as CASSIVAVLHFSNSNQPQHF. Based on the CDR3 plus reference TRBV19 and TRBJ1-5, the full variable domain is DGGITQSPKYLFRKEGQNVTLSCEQNLNHDAMYWYRQDPGQGLRLIYYSQIVNDFQKGDIAEGYSVSREKKESFPLTVTSAQKNPTAFYLCASSIVAVLHFSNSNQPQHFGDGTRLSIL.